Each of the 22 T cell receptor beta chains below was sequenced from the same sample in a study of T cells after yellow fever vaccination. TCRdb independently ran MiXCR on the 5' RACE reads; one entry per CDR3 protein. In the table there are 230,000 or so distinct CDR3 sequences, around 6.7% of which are singletons. Sample: CD4+ T cells sorted from PBMCs, taken on the day of the yellow fever booster vaccination. These receptor sequences come from a young man who received the YFV17D yellow fever vaccine.

This clonotype appeared many times. The chain links TRBV21-1 to TRBJ2-5. TRBV21-1 is deemed a pseudogene. This CDR3 has 17 residues. The CDR3 nucleotides read TGTGCCAGCAGCAACATACCGGACCGAGAATTGGAAGAGACCCAGTACTTC. Its translation is CASSNIPDRELEETQYF.

This clonotype has at least ten counts. The DNA for the CDR3 is TGCAGCGTTACAGGAGTTTCGGACAATGAGCAGTTCTTC. Translated, it gives CSVTGVSDNEQFF. The rearrangement joins TRBV29-1 to TRBJ2-1; D is possibly TRBD1 (5 bases). V was shortened by 5 bases and J by 5 bases, with 13 bases between the two germline ends. The CDR3 extends over 13 amino acids. Germline CDR1 is SQVTM and CDR2 is ANQGSEA.

This clonotype came up many times. V and J are TRBV5-1 and TRBJ2-3; 7 bases are a match to TRBD2. V gave up 5 bases and J gave up 3 bases; unmatched junction bases: 12. The CDR3 length is 16 residues. CDR1 is SGHRS, CDR2 YFSETQ, per germline. Written as DNA, the CDR3 is TGCGCCAGCAGGATCCAAACGGGAGGAGGGACAGATACGCAGTATTTT. This gives the protein CASRIQTGGGTDTQYF.

The chain uses TRBV4-3 and TRBJ1-5; D may be TRBD1 (5 bases). V was trimmed by 3 bases and J by 3 bases, leaving 12 bases between them. Germline values: CDR1 LGHNA, CDR2 YSLEER. The CDR3 totals 15 residues. The CDR3 bases are TGCGCCAGCAGCCAGGACTGGGGCCCCAATCAGCCCCAGCATTTT. It is translated as CASSQDWGPNQPQHF.

This clonotype was seen repeatedly, ten times or more. This chain connects TRBV5-1 to TRBJ2-5, with no clear D. Germline V gene lookup returns CDR1 SGHRS and CDR2 YFSETQ. The CDR3 spans 12 residues. The germline V and J ends were trimmed by 4 bases and 3 bases, with 7 bases remaining between them. CDR3 nucleotide sequence: TGCGCCAGCAGCACGGATAAAGAGACCCAGTACTTC. This gives the protein CASSTDKETQYF.

Comments on this clonotype: A much larger clone sits a single nucleotide away, making a read error possible. The chain employs TRBV29-1 and TRBJ2-5; no clear D. The CDR3 loop spans 13 amino acids. CDR1 and CDR2 (germline): SQVTM, ANQGSEA. Here the CDR3 reads CGVEADLGKTQYF. The CDR3, as DNA: TGCGGCGTTGAGGCAGACCTAGGAAAGACCCAGTACTTC.

This clonotype was seen only a few times. The CDR3 region is CASSLSSGSPWGTDTQYF. In DNA, the CDR3 is TGTGCCAGCAGCTTATCTAGCGGGAGTCCTTGGGGCACAGATACGCAGTATTTT. The chain joins TRBV7-2 to TRBJ2-3; the match to TRBD2 covers 10 bases. V was pared by 2 bases and J by 1 base, with 9 bases of the junction left unmatched. Germline CDR1 reads SGHTA; CDR2 reads FQGNSA. CDR3 length: 18 residues.

This clonotype has a count of ten or more. The chain carries TRBV7-2 and TRBJ2-5; D is perhaps TRBD2 (6 bases). This CDR3 comprises 15 residues. The germline V and J ends were trimmed by 1 base and 2 bases, with 11 bases remaining between them. Germline assignment: CDR1 SGHTA and CDR2 FQGNSA. The CDR3 region is CASSLGRGGQETQYF. In DNA form, the CDR3 reads TGTGCCAGCAGCTTAGGGCGGGGTGGTCAAGAGACCCAGTACTTC.

The gene calls are TRBV6-4 and TRBJ1-5, with D hard to call. Looked up from germline, CDR1 is MRHNA and CDR2 is SNTAGT. The CDR3 runs to 10 residues. Trimming took off 9 bases at V and 7 bases at J, with 7 bases between the two ends. Written as DNA, the CDR3 is TGTGCCAGGACCGTCCAGCCCCAGCATTTT. This gives the protein CARTVQPQHF.

This sequence joins TRBV7-9 and TRBJ2-7; 7 bases match TRBD2. The CDR3 totals 13 residues. From germline, CDR1 is SEHNR and CDR2 FQNEAQ (reference sequence). J lost 13 bases, V lost 2 bases, and 11 bases had no gene match. The CDR3 sequence is CASSLSASGNPYF. In DNA, the CDR3 is TGTGCCAGCAGCTTATCGGCTAGCGGAAACCCCTACTTC.

This clonotype appeared many times. The J gene is TRBJ2-2, the V gene TRBV9, with D tentatively TRBD2 (5 bases). Germline values: CDR1 SGDLS, CDR2 YYNGEE. This CDR3 region has 16 residues. V shed 0 bases and J shed 2 bases, with 11 bases lying between them. The DNA for the CDR3 is TGTGCCAGCAGCGTAGTGCACGGGATCAACACCGGGGAGCTGTTTTTT. It translates to CASSVVHGINTGELFF.

The chain is built from TRBV28 and TRBJ2-2; TRBD1 matches at 7 bases. This CDR3 comprises 14 residues. After removal of 6 bases from V and 4 bases from J, the junction contained 5 bases not matched to a gene. Germline V gene data show CDR1 as MDHEN and CDR2 as SYDVKM. The CDR3 reads CASRSTGSTGELFF. In nucleotides, the CDR3 is TGTGCCAGCAGGTCGACAGGGTCCACCGGGGAGCTGTTTTTT.

This clonotype has a handful of counts. V and J are TRBV6-2 or TRBV6-3 and TRBJ1-2, with unresolved D. CDR1 is MNHEY and CDR2 is SVGEGT in the germline V gene. The CDR3 spans 17 residues. Trimming cost V 2 bases and J 0 bases, with 16 bases left between them. The CDR3 loop reads CASSYLQVPTANYGYTF. The CDR3, as DNA: TGTGCCAGCAGTTACCTGCAGGTACCCACGGCTAACTATGGCTACACCTTC.

Only a few counts were recorded for this clonotype. The junction differs from germline at one of its ends, possibly a read error. DNA for the CDR3: TGTGCCATCAGTGAGAAAGAGTCTGCCGGGAAGCTGTTTTTT. Translation: CAISEKESAGKLFF. The V and J genes are TRBV10-3 and TRBJ2-2, with a tentative D call TRBD2 (5 bases). Germline V CDR1 and CDR2: ENHRY, SYGVKD. CDR3 length equals 14 residues.

This rearrangement joins TRBV3-1 to TRBJ2-2; perhaps TRBD2 as D (6 bases). V lost 5 bases and J lost 7, with 14 bases in between. CDR3 size: 14 residues. Germline V lookup: CDR1 LGHDT, CDR2 YNNKEL (reference sequence). The CDR3 sequence is CASSGNWRGGELFF. In nucleotides, the CDR3 is TGTGCCAGCAGCGGGAATTGGAGGGGCGGGGAGCTGTTTTTT.

In its sample, this clonotype was seen a few times. The J gene is TRBJ2-6, the V gene TRBV20-1; D gene uncertain. Germline values: CDR1 DFQATT, CDR2 SNEGSKA (reference sequence). The V gene lost 4 bases and the J gene lost 0 bases, with 7 bases spanning the gap. The CDR3 runs to 14 residues. The CDR3 DNA sequence: TGCAGTGCTACCCCTCGCTCTGGGGCCAACGTCCTGACTTTC. Translating gives CSATPRSGANVLTF.

In this sample, this clonotype turned up a few times. The chain joins TRBV30 to TRBJ1-6, with D perhaps TRBD1 (5 bases). This CDR3 comprises 13 residues. Trimming left V 0 bases short and J 9 bases short, with 9 bases between. Germline V lookup: CDR1 GTSNPN, CDR2 SVGIG (reference sequence). The CDR3 region is CAWSVMGGSPLHF. CDR3 sequence (DNA): TGTGCCTGGAGTGTAATGGGGGGTTCACCCCTCCACTTT.

This clonotype has a handful of counts. The DNA for the CDR3 is TGCGCCAGCAGCTTGTTAGCGGGGCTCTACAATGAGCAGTTCTTC. Its translation: CASSLLAGLYNEQFF. This chain connects TRBV5-1 to TRBJ2-1; 8 bases map to TRBD2. CDR3 length: 15 amino acids. V dropped 1 base and J dropped 3; count of bases not matched to a gene: 3. CDR1 is SGHRS and CDR2 is YFSETQ in the germline V gene.

The V gene is TRBV5-1, the J gene TRBJ2-3; 12 nucleotides agree with TRBD2. The CDR3 runs 17 residues. From germline, CDR1 is SGHRS and CDR2 YFSETQ. J gave up 1 base and V 4 bases, and 7 bases lay outside the gene matches. CDR3 coding DNA: TGCGCCAGCAGCGTGCCGCTAGCGGGAGGGCGCACAGATACGCAGTATTTT. Amino acid sequence: CASSVPLAGGRTDTQYF.

This clonotype turned up a few times. This chain uses TRBV15 with TRBJ2-6, with D possibly being TRBD2 (7 bases). Germline V gene sequence: CDR1 LNHNV, CDR2 YYDKDF (reference sequence). Trimming removed 5 bases at V and 4 bases at J, with 15 bases between. This CDR3 has 16 amino acids. The CDR3 nucleotides are TGTGCCACCAGCGAAGGGGGGGTTCGGGGGGCCAACGTCCTGACTTTC. This sequence encodes CATSEGGVRGANVLTF.

This clonotype was detected a few times. This chain uses TRBV18 with TRBJ2-7, with unresolved D. Germline V gene data show CDR1 as KGHSH and CDR2 as LQKENI. The V end was cut by 3 bases, the J end by 5 bases, with 11 bases between. The CDR3 consists of 13 residues. CDR3 bases: TGTGCCAGCTCACCCGGTCTCTCGGACGAGCAGTACTTC. Translation gives CASSPGLSDEQYF.

This clonotype was observed a few times. The chain uses TRBV18 and TRBJ2-1; 13 positions agree with TRBD2. Germline V gene sequence: CDR1 KGHSH, CDR2 LQKENI. The CDR3 has 14 residues. J lost 6 bases, V lost 8 bases, and 4 bases had no gene match. CDR3 loop: CASRGLAGTNEQFF. DNA for the CDR3: TGTGCCAGCCGGGGACTAGCGGGGACCAATGAGCAGTTCTTC.